This T cell receptor beta chain was identified during a study of blood T cells in healthy people across ages. For the study at large: Template switching captured about one barcoded beta molecule per two T cells. General observations from the study: Reliance upon unsorted PBMCs precluded definitive naive versus antigen-experienced comparison.

Germline V lookup: CDR1 LNHNV, CDR2 YYDKDF (reference sequence). The length of the CDR3 is 11 residues. The V and J ends lost 8 bases and 6 bases respectively, with 9 bases between them. For the second PCR, which ran for about 6 to 11 cycles, a sample-barcoded 5' primer and a J-beta primer mix were used. A template-switch adaptor that had 12 random nucleotides put a tag on each cDNA molecule. A minimum of 2.5 million CDR3-containing paired-end reads was obtained for each sample. Via MiXCR, TCRdb re-called the 5' RACE reads, giving one row per CDR3 protein. The sample includes 920,000 or so distinct CDR3 sequences, around 43% of them seen just once. As for this clonotype: Its antigen is unidentified.

This chain uses TRBV15 with TRBJ2-3; D gene ambiguous. This sequence originates from an older woman in good health. Sequencing was carried out using blood. The CDR3, as DNA: TGTGCCACCCTAGGTTCGGATACGCAGTATTTT. Translated: CATLGSDTQYF. The whole variable domain, remainder taken from reference TRBV15 and TRBJ2-3, is DAMVIQNPRYQVTQFGKPVTLSCSQTLNHNVMYWYQQKSSQAPKLLFHYYDKDFNNEADTPDNFQSRRPNTSFCFLDIRSPGLGDTAMYLCATLGSDTQYFGPGTRLTVL.